This entry describes one TCR beta chain. Its cognate antigen has yet to be identified. No base quality values were provided; no much bigger clone lies one nucleotide off. TCRbeta CDR3 regions were amplified from genomic DNA using the immunoSEQ Assay, a bias-controlled multiplex PCR. Per the original workflow: The number of nucleated cells in each sample was estimated by amplification of reference gene primers within the assay. Sequence reads were collapsed and filtered to measure the absolute abundance of every unique TCRbeta CDR3 rearrangement. For each sample, productive Simpson clonality was calculated by taking the square root of Simpson's diversity index across productive rearrangements. TCRdb carries this immuneACCESS record with in-frame sequences only. Its versions omit some clonotypes, under half of them owing to an unresolved V gene in the studies checked, with the rest unexplained. V, J and clone size were drawn from that table, and D and trimming were deduced from the DNA. Here the sample has some 71,000 clones; 81% occur a single time. More than 0.7% of the sample belongs to the ten largest clones.

Trimming leaves V shorter by 2 bases and J shorter by 7 bases, with the junction holding 4 bases beyond the gene matches. The germline V gene (reference sequence) yields GTSNPN for CDR1 and SVGIG for CDR2. The CDR3 runs 14 amino acids, cysteine and phenylalanine included. CDR3 DNA is the only sequence kept; it has 42 bases, read in frame from the first base. This sample was taken from a study of blood T cell repertoires in COVID-19 (dated by TCRdb to 2019 to 2021). A note on the overall study: Samples covering the acute and convalescent phases of COVID-19 were provided by collaborators in the United States, Italy and Spain. The material from the prospective study consisted of cDNA or gDNA derived from T cells, B-cell-depleted T cells, or PBMCs. The dataset comprised deeply sampled blood TCRbeta repertoires from subjects exposed to, actively infected with, or recovered from COVID-19. The repertoires were released in a freely available public database intended as a resource for research on the immune response to SARS-CoV-2. The samples were drawn from two sources: the first 160 participants of the ongoing ImmuneRACE study, and 1,000 to 1,500 subjects contributed by 6 global collaborators. A de-identified subject ID, COVID-19 status, age in years and sex were almost always included in the sample metadata. Where HLA class I and class II types were available, the types were taken from metadata supplied by the sample provider, not from assay-based typing.

The collaborating institutions used their own protocols to collect whole blood in K2EDTA tubes. For TCRbeta analysis, collaborator samples were shipped as frozen whole blood, as isolated PBMCs, or as DNA extracted from either sample type. Overall results and qualifications from the work: The quantity of clinical and demographic metadata differed by source and by participant and was supplied without curation.

Sequenced sample: peripheral blood. The sequence came from a woman aged 70-85 years with acute or convalescent COVID-19. The sequence links TRBV30 to TRBJ2-1; 11 central nucleotides agree with TRBD1. The bases read TGTGCCTGGAGTCCCGGGACAGGGGGGAATGAGCAGTTCTTC. Translated, it reads CAWSPGTGGNEQFF. This CDR3, with the reference TRBV30 and TRBJ2-1 proteins standing in past its ends, gives the full variable domain SQTIHQWPATLVQPVGSPLSLECTVEGTSNPNLYWYRQAAGRGLQLLFYSVGIGQISSEVPQNLSASRPQDRQFILSSKKLLLSDSGFYLCAWSPGTGGNEQFFGPGTRLTVL.